Listed below are T cell receptor beta chains from one sample, sequenced in a study of immune characterization of retroperitoneal liposarcoma. One entry per CDR3 protein results from TCRdb running MiXCR on the PCR reads. The sample comprises 7,900 or so distinct CDR3 sequences, roughly 39% of which are singletons, and 14% to 15% rests with the top ten. Sequencing was done on a sample of tumor tissue. The receptor source for this set is a male donor with retroperitoneal liposarcoma. CDR3s leave out the opening cysteine and the closing phenylalanine or tryptophan. For some rows the clone size is stated as once, few or many, or as a class when expanded; others skip it.

V gene,CDR3 length,clone size,J gene,CDR3 protein
TRBV6-1,15,.,TRBJ2-6,ASSELVEDSGANVLT
TRBV6-1,13,few,TRBJ2-2,ASSPEGGGPGELF
TRBV27,12,.,.,ASSSGQGFNEQF
TRBV6-5,15,.,TRBJ2-1,ASIRTSGHLGPPEQF
TRBV6-1,14,few,TRBJ2-3,ASSAAWGQSTDTQY
TRBV7-2,13,.,.,ASSPPGNLYNEQY
TRBV14,13,.,TRBJ2-5,ASSQVGGGQETQY
TRBV6-1,12,few,TRBJ1-2,ASSSGQGRGGYT
TRBV6-1,9,few,TRBJ2-1,ASSTTQGTL
TRBV6-6,10,.,.,AGGLGNNEQF
TRBV12-3/TRBV12-4,15,.,TRBJ2-6,ASQPGLGLAGANVLT
TRBV7-2,14,medium-sized,TRBJ2-4,ASSLSSGQGKNIQY
TRBV7-2,9,.,.,ASRTSYEQY
TRBV7-2,12,.,TRBJ1-1,ASTPSLENTEAF
TRBV6-9,13,.,TRBJ1-5,ASRGWREGNQPQH
TRBV6-1,14,.,TRBJ2-1,ASSEEGPGSSYEQF
TRBV6-1,13,.,TRBJ1-3,ASSEGQVPGNTIY
TRBV6-6,12,medium-sized,TRBJ2-1,ASSYGLGQETQF
TRBV11-2,10,few,TRBJ2-5,ASSLVRETQY
TRBV6-1,11,.,TRBJ1-1,ASSENLGTEAF
TRBV27,12,once,TRBJ2-3,ASSSGASTDTQY
TRBV6-8,13,few,TRBJ2-1,ASSFFARVGDEQF
TRBV6-5,17,few,TRBJ2-4,ASSYTLPGLTIAKNIQY
TRBV6-1,12,.,TRBJ2-3,ASRAGGSTDTQY
TRBV27,11,medium-sized,TRBJ2-1,ASSTGGSGEQF
TRBV6-1,10,.,TRBJ2-4,ASKNGIFSQY
TRBV27,10,few,.,ASSSTSYEQY
TRBV6-5,13,.,TRBJ2-1,ASSYGGTVQETQF
TRBV6-1,13,.,TRBJ2-7,ASSEEGGMGSEQY
TRBV6-1,13,.,TRBJ2-3,ASIKQGWTTDTQY
TRBV6-1,9,few,TRBJ2-3,ASSSSDTQY
TRBV6-1,12,.,.,ASRSGQGLETQY
TRBV7-6,12,.,TRBJ1-6,ASRPQGGDSPLH
TRBV6-1,13,.,TRBJ2-5,ASSPPGVVSAGQY
TRBV7-2,13,medium-sized,TRBJ2-1,ASSFTGGTPYEQF
TRBV6-1,11,.,TRBJ2-3,ASSEIGTDTQY
TRBV6-5,14,few,TRBJ2-4,ASSYRTSGRNSIQY
TRBV6-5,14,.,TRBJ2-3,ASSPYRPQGTDTQY
TRBV6-8,13,.,TRBJ2-1,ASSFIGQGAREQF
TRBV6-1,11,.,TRBJ2-1,ASSEGTVNEQF
TRBV6-1,11,.,TRBJ2-1,ASSPGRLNEQF
TRBV6-1,10,few,.,ASSGGAYEQY
TRBV6-1,12,.,.,ASSLSRGTYEQY
TRBV4-1,11,.,TRBJ2-1,ASSQDGGGEQF
TRBV6-1,14,.,TRBJ2-3,ASTRRGLDGTDTQY
TRBV6-1,15,large,TRBJ2-1,ASPDRSGGKAYNEQF
TRBV10-2,11,.,TRBJ2-5,ASSLLVEETQY
TRBV6-2/TRBV6-3,13,.,TRBJ2-3,ASSESMGSTDTQY
TRBV10-1,13,few,TRBJ2-1,ASSERGSSYNEQF
TRBV12-3/TRBV12-4,13,.,TRBJ2-5,ASAPITSLEETQY
TRBV6-6,15,few,.,ASSYSTQTQILAEQY
TRBV6-1,12,few,TRBJ2-7,ASSEVGTSYEQY
TRBV27,13,.,TRBJ2-1,ASSLYAGAYNEQF
TRBV6-1,9,few,TRBJ2-2,ASINTGELF
TRBV6-1,11,.,.,ATRTGGYNEQY
TRBV6-1,12,.,TRBJ2-7,ASSETGGTYEQY
TRBV6-1,13,medium-sized,TRBJ2-3,ASSLSGGASDTQY
TRBV7-2,13,few,.,ASSADRGAYNEQY
TRBV25-1,14,.,TRBJ2-3,ASSDSIGGESDTQY